This TCR beta chain was identified during a study of somatic mutations in cytotoxic T cells in rheumatoid arthritis. Study-wide findings and caveats: For patients with rheumatoid arthritis, CD8+ clonality went up with age, while healthy controls showed no such change. The authors did not know the antigen targets of the expanded CD8+ clones.

The germline V gene has CDR1 MNHEY and CDR2 SMNVEV (reference sequence). This CDR3 has 21 residues. The V segment lost 5 bases and the J segment 4 bases; nucleotides outside the gene matches: 24. Data came from immunoSEQ multiplex PCR; TCRdb stores just in-frame clones and leaves some out. The table includes 15,000 to 20,000 clones, more than 60% detected once. As concerns this clone: Its antigen remains unknown.

The J gene is TRBJ2-1, the V gene TRBV27; 9 nucleotides agree with TRBD1. The source is a woman aged 55-70 years in good health. Sequencing was performed on CD8+ T cells sorted from blood. The CDR3 nucleotides are TGTGCCAGCAGTCCGGCACCCCGGGACAGGGTTTTCCGAGGGCTTTACAATGAGCAGTTCTTC. Amino acid sequence: CASSPAPRDRVFRGLYNEQFF.